This T cell receptor (beta chain) was sequenced for a study of regulatory T cells in long-lasting Graves disease. V lost 1 base, J lost 9 bases, and 14 bases lay in between. Germline CDR1 MGHRA, CDR2 YSYEKL. The CDR3 totals 14 residues. Time point noted: newly diagnosed GD, antithyroid drugs for less than 3 months. RNA isolated from PBMCs was used to make the TCR library. Overall study results and limits: Owing to a sample size that was small, accuracy may have been reduced.

Construction of the TCR beta libraries employed iRepertoire HTBI primers in conjunction with Arm-PCR of CDR3 regions. TCRdb processed the multiplex PCR reads anew with MiXCR; each CDR3 protein has one entry. The data contain fewer than 550,000 distinct CDR3 sequences, 15% to 20% of them singletons. Details on this clonotype: Its cognate antigen is unknown.

This sample also appeared in a second study, on T cells in Graves' hyperthyroidism and ophthalmopathy.

This chain joins TRBV4-1 and TRBJ2-3, with TRBD2 as a possible D gene (5 bases). The receptor comes from a woman aged 35 to 60 with Graves disease. The starting material was peripheral blood mononuclear cells (PBMCs), obtained at new diagnosis, from a patient treated with antithyroid drugs. CDR3 protein: CASSQAGIPGTQYF. CDR3 sequence (DNA): TGCGCCAGCAGCCAAGCCGGGATCCCCGGCACGCAGTATTTT.